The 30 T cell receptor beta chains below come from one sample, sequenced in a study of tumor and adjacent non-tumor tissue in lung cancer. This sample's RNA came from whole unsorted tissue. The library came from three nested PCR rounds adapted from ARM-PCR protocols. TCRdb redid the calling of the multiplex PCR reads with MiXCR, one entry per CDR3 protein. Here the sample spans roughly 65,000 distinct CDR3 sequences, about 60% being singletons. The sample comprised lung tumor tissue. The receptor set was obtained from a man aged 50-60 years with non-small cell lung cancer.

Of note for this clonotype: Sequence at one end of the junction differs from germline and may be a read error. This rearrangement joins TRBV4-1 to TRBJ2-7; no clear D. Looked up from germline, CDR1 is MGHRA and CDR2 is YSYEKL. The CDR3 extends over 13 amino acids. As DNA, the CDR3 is TGCGCCAGCCTAGGATGGAGCTCCTACGAACAGTACTTC. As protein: CASLGWSSYEQYF.

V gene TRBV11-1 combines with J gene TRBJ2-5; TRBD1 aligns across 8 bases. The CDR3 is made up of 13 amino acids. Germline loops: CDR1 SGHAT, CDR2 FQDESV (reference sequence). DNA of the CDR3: TGTACCACCCGCGGACAGGGTGCGGAGACCCAGTACTTC. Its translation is CTTRGQGAETQYF.

DNA of the CDR3: TGTGCCAGCAGCAAAGCGGGACTCTTGGGATACGATGAGCAGTTCTTC. Translating gives CASSKAGLLGYDEQFF. The rearrangement joins TRBV7-9 to TRBJ2-1, with TRBD2 matching 7 bases. The CDR3 runs to 16 residues. Germline CDR1 reads SEHNR; CDR2 reads FQNEAQ (reference sequence). Trimming removed 5 bases from V and 8 bases from J; junction bases left unmatched: 15. Full variable domain (missing parts from reference TRBV7-9 and TRBJ2-1): DTGVSQNPRHKITKRGQNVTFRCDPISEHNRLYWYRQTLGQGPEFLTYFQNEAQLEKSRLLSDRFSAERPKGSFSTLEIQRTEQGDSAMYLCASSKAGLLGYDEQFFGPGTRLTVL.

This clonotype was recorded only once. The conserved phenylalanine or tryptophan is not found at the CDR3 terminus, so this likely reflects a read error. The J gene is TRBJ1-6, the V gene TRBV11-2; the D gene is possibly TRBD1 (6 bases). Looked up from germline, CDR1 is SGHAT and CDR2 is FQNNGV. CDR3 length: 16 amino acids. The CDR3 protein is CASSFSGHDYTSPLHL. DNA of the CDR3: TGTGCCAGCAGCTTCTCGGGACACGACTATACTTCACCCCTCCACCTT.

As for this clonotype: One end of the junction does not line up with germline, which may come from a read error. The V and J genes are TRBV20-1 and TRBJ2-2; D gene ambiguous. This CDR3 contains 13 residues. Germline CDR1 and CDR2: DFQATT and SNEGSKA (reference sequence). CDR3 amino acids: CSVRDMNTGELFF. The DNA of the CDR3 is TGCAGTGTTAGAGATATGAACACCGGGGAGCTGTTTTTT.

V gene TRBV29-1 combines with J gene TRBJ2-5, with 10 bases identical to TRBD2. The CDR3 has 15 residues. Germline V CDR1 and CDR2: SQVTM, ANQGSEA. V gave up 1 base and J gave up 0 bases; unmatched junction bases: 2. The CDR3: CSVEGTSGDQETQYF. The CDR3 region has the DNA TGCAGCGTTGAAGGGACTAGCGGAGACCAAGAGACCCAGTACTTC.

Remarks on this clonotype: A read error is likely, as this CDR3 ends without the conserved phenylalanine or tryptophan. The CDR3, as DNA: TGTGCCAGCAGCCCTCAAGAGACTCAGTACCTC. Residues: CASSPQETQYL. The chain joins TRBV6-1 to TRBJ2-5, with D hard to call. CDR1 is MNHNS, CDR2 SASEGT, per germline. The CDR3 covers 11 residues.

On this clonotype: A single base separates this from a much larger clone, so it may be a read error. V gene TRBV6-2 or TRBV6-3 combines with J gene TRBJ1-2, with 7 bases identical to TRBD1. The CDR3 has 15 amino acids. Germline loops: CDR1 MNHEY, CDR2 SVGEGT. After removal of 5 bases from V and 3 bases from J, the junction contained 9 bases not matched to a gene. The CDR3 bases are TGTGCCAGCAGTCACCAGGACAGGACCTACTATGGCTACACCTTC. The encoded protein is CASSHQDRTYYGYTF.

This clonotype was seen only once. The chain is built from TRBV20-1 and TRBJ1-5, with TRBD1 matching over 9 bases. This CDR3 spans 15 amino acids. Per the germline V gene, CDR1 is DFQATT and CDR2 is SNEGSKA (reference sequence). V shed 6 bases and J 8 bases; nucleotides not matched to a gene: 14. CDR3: CSAGTGGRSNKPQHF. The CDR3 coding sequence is TGCAGTGCAGGAACAGGGGGCAGGAGCAACAAGCCCCAGCATTTT.

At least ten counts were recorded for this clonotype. CDR3 amino acids: CASKRGTAGNEKLFF. As DNA, the CDR3 is TGTGCCAGCAAGAGAGGGACAGCTGGTAATGAAAAACTGTTTTTT. The rearrangement links TRBV6-5 to TRBJ1-4, with 7 bases aligning to TRBD1. Trimming at V came to 7 bases and at J to 4 bases, leaving 9 bases not matched to a gene. CDR1 and CDR2 (germline): MNHEY, SVGAGI. This CDR3 is built from 15 residues.

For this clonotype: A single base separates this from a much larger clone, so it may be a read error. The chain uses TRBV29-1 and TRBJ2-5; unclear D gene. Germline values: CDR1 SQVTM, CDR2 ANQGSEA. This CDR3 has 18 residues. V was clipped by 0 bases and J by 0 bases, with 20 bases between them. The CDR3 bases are TGCAGCGTTGAAGATTTCGTGGGATCGGATAAATACCAAGAGACCCAGTACTTC. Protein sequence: CSVEDFVGSDKYQETQYF. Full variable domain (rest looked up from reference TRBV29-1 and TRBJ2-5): SAVISQKPSRDICQRGTSLTIQCQVDSQVTMMFWYRQQPGQSLTLIATANQGSEATYESGFVIDKFPISRPNLTFSTLTVSNMSPEDSSIYLCSVEDFVGSDKYQETQYFGPGTRLLVL.

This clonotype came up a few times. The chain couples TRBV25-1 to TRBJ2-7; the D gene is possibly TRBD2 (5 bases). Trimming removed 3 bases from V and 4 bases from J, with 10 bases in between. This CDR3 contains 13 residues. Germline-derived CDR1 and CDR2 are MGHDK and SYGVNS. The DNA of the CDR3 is TGTGCCAGCAGTGACTCTCGGAGGTACGAGCAGTACTTC. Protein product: CASSDSRRYEQYF.

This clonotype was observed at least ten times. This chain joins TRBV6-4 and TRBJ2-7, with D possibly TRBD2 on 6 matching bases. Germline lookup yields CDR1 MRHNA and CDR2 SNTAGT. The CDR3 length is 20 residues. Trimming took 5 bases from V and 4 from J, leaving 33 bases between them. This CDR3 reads CASSPPKLGGTYSPTYEQYF. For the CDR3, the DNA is TGTGCCAGCAGTCCTCCTAAGCTCGGCGGGACTTATTCTCCCACTTACGAGCAGTACTTC.

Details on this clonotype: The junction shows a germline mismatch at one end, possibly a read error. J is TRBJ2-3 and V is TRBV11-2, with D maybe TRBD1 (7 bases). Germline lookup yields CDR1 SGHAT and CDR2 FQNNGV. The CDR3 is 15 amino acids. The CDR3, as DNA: TGTGCCAGCAACTTAACCAGGGGGAGGACAGACACGCAGTATTTT. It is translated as CASNLTRGRTDTQYF.

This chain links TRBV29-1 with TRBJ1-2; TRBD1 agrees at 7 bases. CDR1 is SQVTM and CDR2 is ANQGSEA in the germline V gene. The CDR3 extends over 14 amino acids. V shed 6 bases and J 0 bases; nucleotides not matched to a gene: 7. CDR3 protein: CSVPNRGANYGYTF. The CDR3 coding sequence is TGCAGCGTCCCAAACAGGGGAGCTAACTATGGCTACACCTTC.

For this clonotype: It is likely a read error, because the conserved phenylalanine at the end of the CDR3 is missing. The CDR3 coding sequence is TGTGTCAGCAGCTTAGATGAAGGGTCCGGCTACACCTCC. Translated, it gives CVSSLDEGSGYTS. V gene TRBV11-2 combines with J gene TRBJ1-2; D gene unclear. CDR3 length: 13 residues. Germline V gene data show CDR1 as SGHAT and CDR2 as FQNNGV.

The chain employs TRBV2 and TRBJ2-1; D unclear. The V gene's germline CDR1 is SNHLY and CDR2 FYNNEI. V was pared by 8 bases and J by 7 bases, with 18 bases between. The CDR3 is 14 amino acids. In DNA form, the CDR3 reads TGTGCCAGCCAAATTAGTAACCCTGGTAATGAGCAGTTCTTC. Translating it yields CASQISNPGNEQFF.

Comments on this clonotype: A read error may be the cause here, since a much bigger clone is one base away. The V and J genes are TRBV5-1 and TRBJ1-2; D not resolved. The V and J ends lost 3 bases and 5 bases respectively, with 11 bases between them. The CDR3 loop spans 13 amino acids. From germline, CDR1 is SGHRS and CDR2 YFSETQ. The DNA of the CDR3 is TGCGCCAGCAGCTATGACATGACGTATGGCTACACCTTC. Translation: CASSYDMTYGYTF.

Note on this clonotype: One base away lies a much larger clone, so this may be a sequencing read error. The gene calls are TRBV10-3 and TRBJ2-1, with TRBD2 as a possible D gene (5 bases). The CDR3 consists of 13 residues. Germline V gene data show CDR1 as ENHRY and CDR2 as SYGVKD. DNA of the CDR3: TGTGCCATCAATGAGAGCGGCTACAATGAGCAGTTCTTC. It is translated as CAINESGYNEQFF.

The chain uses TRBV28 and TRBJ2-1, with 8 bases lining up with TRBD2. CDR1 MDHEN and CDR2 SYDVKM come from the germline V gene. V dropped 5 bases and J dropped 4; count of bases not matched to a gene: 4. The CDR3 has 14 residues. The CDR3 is CASSTSGMYNEQFF. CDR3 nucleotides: TGTGCCAGCAGTACTAGCGGAATGTACAATGAGCAGTTCTTC.

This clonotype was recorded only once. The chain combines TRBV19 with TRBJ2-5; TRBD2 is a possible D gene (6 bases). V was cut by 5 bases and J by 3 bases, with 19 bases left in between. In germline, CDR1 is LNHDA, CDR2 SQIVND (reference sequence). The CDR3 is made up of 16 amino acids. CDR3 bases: TGTGCCAGTAGTCTCCGACTAGATTGGAGGAAAGAGACCCAGTACTTC. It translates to CASSLRLDWRKETQYF. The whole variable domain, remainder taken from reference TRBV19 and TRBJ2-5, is DGGITQSPKYLFRKEGQNVTLSCEQNLNHDAMYWYRQDPGQGLRLIYYSQIVNDFQKGDIAEGYSVSREKKESFPLTVTSAQKNPTAFYLCASSLRLDWRKETQYFGPGTRLLVL.

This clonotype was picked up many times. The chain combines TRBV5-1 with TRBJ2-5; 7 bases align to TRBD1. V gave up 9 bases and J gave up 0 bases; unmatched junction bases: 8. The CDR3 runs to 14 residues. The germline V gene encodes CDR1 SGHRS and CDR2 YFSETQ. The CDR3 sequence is CAILPGQYQETQYF. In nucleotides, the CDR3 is TGCGCCATACTACCGGGACAGTACCAAGAGACCCAGTACTTC.

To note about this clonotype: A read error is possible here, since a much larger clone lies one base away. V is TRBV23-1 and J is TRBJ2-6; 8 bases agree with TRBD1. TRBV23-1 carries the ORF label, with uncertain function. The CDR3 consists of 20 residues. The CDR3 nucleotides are TGCGCCAGCAGTCAATCGGTGAGGGGACAGGTCTCCTCTGGGGCCGACGTCCTGACTTTC. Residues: CASSQSVRGQVSSGADVLTF.

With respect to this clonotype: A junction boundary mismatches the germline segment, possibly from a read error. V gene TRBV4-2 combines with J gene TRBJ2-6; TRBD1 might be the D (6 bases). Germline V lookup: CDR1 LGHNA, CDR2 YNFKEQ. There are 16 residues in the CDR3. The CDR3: CTSSQGPGVGAIVLTF. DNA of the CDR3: TGTACCAGCAGCCAAGGGCCAGGGGTAGGGGCCATCGTCCTGACTTTC.

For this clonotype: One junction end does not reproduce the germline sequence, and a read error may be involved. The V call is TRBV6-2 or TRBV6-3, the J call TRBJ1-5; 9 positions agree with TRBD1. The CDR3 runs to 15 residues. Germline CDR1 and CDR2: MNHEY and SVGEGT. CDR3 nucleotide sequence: TGTGCCAGCACTGGGACAGGGAGGGCAATTCAGCACCAGCATTTT. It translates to CASTGTGRAIQHQHF.

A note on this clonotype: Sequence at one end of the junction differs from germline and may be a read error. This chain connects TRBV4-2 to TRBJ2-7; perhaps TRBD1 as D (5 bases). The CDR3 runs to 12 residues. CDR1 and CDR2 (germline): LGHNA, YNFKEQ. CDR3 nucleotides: TGTGCCAGCAGTCAAGACAGCTACGAGCAGTACTTC. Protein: CASSQDSYEQYF.

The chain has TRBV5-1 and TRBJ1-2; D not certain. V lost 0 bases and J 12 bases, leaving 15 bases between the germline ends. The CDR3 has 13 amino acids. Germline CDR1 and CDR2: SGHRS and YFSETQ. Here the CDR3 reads CASSLETDYGHTF. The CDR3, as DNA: TGCGCCAGCAGCTTGGAGACGGATTATGGTCACACCTTC.

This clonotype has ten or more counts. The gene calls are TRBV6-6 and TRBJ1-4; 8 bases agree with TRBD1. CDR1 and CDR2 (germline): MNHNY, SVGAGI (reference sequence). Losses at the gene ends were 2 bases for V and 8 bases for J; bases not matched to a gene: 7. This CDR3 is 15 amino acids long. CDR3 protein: CASSYPQGAVEKLFF. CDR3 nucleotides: TGTGCCAGCAGTTACCCCCAGGGGGCGGTGGAAAAACTGTTTTTT.

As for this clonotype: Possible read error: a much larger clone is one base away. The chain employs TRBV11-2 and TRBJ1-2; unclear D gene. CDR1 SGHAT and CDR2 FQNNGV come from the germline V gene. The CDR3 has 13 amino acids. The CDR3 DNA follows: TGTGCCAGCAGCCCTACCGAAGCCTATAGCTACACCTTC. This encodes CASSPTEAYSYTF.

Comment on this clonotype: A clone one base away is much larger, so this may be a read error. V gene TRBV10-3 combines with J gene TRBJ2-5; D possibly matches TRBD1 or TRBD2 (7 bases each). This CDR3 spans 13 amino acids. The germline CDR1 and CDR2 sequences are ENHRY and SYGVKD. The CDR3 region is CVITDREGETQYF. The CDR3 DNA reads TGTGTCATCACCGACAGGGAGGGGGAGACCCAGTACTTC.